This T cell receptor (beta chain) emerged from a study of post-analysis software for immune sequencing data. Study-level points and caveats: Relative to controls, patients had about five TRBV segments at higher frequency, with TRBV5-6, TRBV5-1 and TRBV20-1 among these.

This clonotype was recorded a few times. Its antigen is currently unknown. Per the germline V gene, CDR1 is SQVTM and CDR2 is ANQGSEA. The ends were cut back, 3 bases at V and 7 bases at J, with 19 bases in the middle. The CDR3 extends over 15 amino acids. The TCR beta cDNA libraries contained unique molecular identifiers. TCRdb passed the PCR reads through MiXCR, listing each CDR3 protein once. Among roughly 730,000 distinct CDR3 sequences listed, approximately 30% were seen once. The V gene is TRBV29-1, the J gene TRBJ2-1; maybe TRBD2 (6 bases). Material: blood. The sequence came from a girl between 10 and 17 years old with multiple sclerosis. The chain's CDR3 is CSVEGGQGKVNEQFF. As DNA, the CDR3 is TGCAGCGTTGAGGGGGGTCAGGGTAAGGTTAATGAGCAGTTCTTC.